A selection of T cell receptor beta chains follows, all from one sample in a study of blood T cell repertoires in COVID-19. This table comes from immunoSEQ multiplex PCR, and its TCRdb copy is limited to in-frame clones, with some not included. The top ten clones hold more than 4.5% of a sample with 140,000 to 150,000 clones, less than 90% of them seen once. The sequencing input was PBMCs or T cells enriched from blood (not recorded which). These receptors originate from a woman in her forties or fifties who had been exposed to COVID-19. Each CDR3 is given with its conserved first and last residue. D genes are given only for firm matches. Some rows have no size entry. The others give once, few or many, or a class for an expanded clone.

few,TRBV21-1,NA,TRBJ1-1,TGTGCCAGCAGCAAAGCGAGCGGAAGCACAAACACTGAAGCTTTCTTT,CASSKASGSTNTEAFF
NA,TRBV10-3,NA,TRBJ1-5,TGTGCCATTAGACAGCCAAATCAGCCCCAGCATTTT,CAIRQPNQPQHF
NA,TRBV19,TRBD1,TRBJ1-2,TGTGCCAGTACCTCGACAGGGTCCTATGGCTACACCTTC,CASTSTGSYGYTF
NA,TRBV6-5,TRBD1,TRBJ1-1,TGTGCCAGCAGCCTTGACAGGGGGCAGTCCACTGAAGCTTTCTTT,CASSLDRGQSTEAFF
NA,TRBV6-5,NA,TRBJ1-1,TGTGCCAGCAGTTACTTCCATATGGGGGGAGCTTTCTTT,CASSYFHMGGAFF
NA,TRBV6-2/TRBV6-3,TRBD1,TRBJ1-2,TGTGCCAGCAGTCGACAGGGAGCAAGCTACACCTTC,CASSRQGASYTF
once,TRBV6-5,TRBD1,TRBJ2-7,TGTGCCAGCATCGCCCGGGGACAGGGTCTCTACGAGCAGTACTTC,CASIARGQGLYEQYF
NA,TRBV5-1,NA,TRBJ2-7,TGCGCCAGCAGCCCGCCCCCTAGGTTCTACGAGCAGTACTTC,CASSPPPRFYEQYF
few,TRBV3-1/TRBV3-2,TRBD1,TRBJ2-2,TGTGCCAGCAGCCTAAGACAGGGTTTGAACACCGGGGAGCTGTTTTTT,CASSLRQGLNTGELFF
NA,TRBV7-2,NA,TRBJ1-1,TGTGCCAGCAGCACTACAGGGATGCTTGAAGCTTTCTTT,CASSTTGMLEAFF
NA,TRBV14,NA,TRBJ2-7,TGTGCCAGCAGCCCCATGGACAGTTATACCTACGAGCAGTACTTC,CASSPMDSYTYEQYF
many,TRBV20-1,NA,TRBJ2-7,TGCAGTGCTAGGTGGCAGATCGAGCAGTACTTC,CSARWQIEQYF
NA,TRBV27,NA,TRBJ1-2,TGTGCCAGCAGGACATGGGCGGGCTATGGCTACACCTTC,CASRTWAGYGYTF
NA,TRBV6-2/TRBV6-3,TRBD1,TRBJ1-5,TGTGCCAGCAGTACCGGGACAGGGAGTAATCAGCCCCAGCATTTT,CASSTGTGSNQPQHF
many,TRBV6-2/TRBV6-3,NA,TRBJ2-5,TGTGCCAGCAGTTCCAGGGAGACCCAGTACTTC,CASSSRETQYF
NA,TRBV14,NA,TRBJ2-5,TGTGCCAGCAATAGAGGGCAGGGGCAAGAGACCCAGTACTTC,CASNRGQGQETQYF
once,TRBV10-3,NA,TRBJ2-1,TGTGCCACCGTCCCCGCTGGCCACAATGAGCAGTTCTTC,CATVPAGHNEQFF
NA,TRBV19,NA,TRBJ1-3,TGTGCCAGTAGTCCTGGGACATGGGAAAACACCATATATTTT,CASSPGTWENTIYF
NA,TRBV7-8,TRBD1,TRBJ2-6,TGTGCCAGCAGCCCAAAGGTACAGGGGGTAACTGGGGCCAACGTCCTGACTTTC,CASSPKVQGVTGANVLTF
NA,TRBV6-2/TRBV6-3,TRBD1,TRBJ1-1,TGTGCCAGCAGTACCTACAGGGGGAACACTGAAGCTTTCTTT,CASSTYRGNTEAFF
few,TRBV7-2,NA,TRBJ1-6,TGTGCCAGCAGCTTATTTGGCTCACCCCTCCACTTT,CASSLFGSPLHF
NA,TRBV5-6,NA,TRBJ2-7,TGTGCCAGCAGCTTGGCAGGTGCGCAGTACTTC,CASSLAGAQYF
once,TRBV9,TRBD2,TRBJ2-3,TGTGCCAGCAGCGTTTTAGCGGGAGGGATTGCAGATACGCAGTATTTT,CASSVLAGGIADTQYF
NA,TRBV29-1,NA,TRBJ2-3,TGCAGCGTTGACGGAGGGAGCACAGATACGCAGTATTTT,CSVDGGSTDTQYF
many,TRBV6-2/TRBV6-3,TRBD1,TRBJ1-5,TGTGCCAGCAGTACGGTCGGACAGGGGCATAGGCCCCAGCATTTT,CASSTVGQGHRPQHF
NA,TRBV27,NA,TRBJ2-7,TGTGCCAGCAGCCAATACGAGCAGTACTTC,CASSQYEQYF
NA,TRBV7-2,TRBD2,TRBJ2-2,TGTGCCAGCAGCATACTAGCGGGAGTTGACACCGGGGAGCTGTTTTTT,CASSILAGVDTGELFF
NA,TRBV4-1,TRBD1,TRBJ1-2,TGCGCCAGCAGCAAATCCGGGACAGGGTTACATGGCTACACCTTC,CASSKSGTGLHGYTF
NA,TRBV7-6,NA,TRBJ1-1,TGTGCCAGCAGCCCAGGGAGGGCGAACACTGAAGCTTTCTTT,CASSPGRANTEAFF
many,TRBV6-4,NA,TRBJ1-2,TGTGCCAGCAGCGAGCCTAAGAGGGCATACTATGGCTACACCTTC,CASSEPKRAYYGYTF
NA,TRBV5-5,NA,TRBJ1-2,TGTGCCAGCAGCTTGAGGGAGGAGTTTAACTATGGCTACACCTTC,CASSLREEFNYGYTF
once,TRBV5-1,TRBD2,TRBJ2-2,TGCGCCAGCAGCACGGGACTAGCGGGATACACCGGGGAGCTGTTTTTT,CASSTGLAGYTGELFF
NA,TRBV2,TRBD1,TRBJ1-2,TGTGCCACCCCACAGGGGGACGACTTC,CATPQGDDF
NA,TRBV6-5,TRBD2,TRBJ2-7,TGTGCCAGCACCGGGAGGGGGAGGGCCTTCCACGAGCAGTACTTC,CASTGRGRAFHEQYF
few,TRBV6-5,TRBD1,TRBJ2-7,TGTGCCAGCAGTCAGGACAGGGTCTCCTACGAGCAGTACTTC,CASSQDRVSYEQYF
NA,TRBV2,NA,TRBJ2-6,TGTGCCAGCAGTGAAGGGGTGAGGGGGGCCAACGTCCTGACTTTC,CASSEGVRGANVLTF
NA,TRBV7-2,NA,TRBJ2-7,TGTGCCAGCAGCTTAGCCCGTAGCGGTACCTACGAGCAGTACTTC,CASSLARSGTYEQYF
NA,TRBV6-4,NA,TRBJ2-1,TGTGCCAGCAGTGACTCCACGACTACCTCCTACAATGAGCAGTTCTTC,CASSDSTTTSYNEQFF
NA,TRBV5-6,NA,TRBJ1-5,TGTGCCAGCAGCCCCGCAGGGTACCAGCCCCAGCATTTT,CASSPAGYQPQHF
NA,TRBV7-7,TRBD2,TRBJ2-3,TGTGCTAGCAGCTCCGGGACGGGGAGGGCAGATACGCAGTATTTT,CASSSGTGRADTQYF
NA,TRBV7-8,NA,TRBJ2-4,TGTGCCAGCAGCCAACGTGGAGACAAAAACATTCAGTACTTC,CASSQRGDKNIQYF
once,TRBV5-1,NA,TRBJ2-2,TGCGCCAGCAGCCTCCGGACAGTGGGGGACGGGGAGCTGTTTTTT,CASSLRTVGDGELFF